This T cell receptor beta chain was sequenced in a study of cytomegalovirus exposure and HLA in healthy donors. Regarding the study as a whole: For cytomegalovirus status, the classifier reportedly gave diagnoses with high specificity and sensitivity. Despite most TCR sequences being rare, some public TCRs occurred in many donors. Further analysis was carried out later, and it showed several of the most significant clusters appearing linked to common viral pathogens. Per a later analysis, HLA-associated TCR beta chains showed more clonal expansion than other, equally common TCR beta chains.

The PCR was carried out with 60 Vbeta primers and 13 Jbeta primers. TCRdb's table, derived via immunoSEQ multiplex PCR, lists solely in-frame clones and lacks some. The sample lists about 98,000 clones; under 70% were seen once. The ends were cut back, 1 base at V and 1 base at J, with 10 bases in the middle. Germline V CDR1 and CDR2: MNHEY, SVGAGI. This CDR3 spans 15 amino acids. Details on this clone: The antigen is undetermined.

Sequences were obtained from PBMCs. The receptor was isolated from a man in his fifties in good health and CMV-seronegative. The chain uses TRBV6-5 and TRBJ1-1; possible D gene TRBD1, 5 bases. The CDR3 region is CASSYFGGGNTEAFF. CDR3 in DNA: TGTGCCAGCAGTTACTTTGGGGGGGGGAACACTGAAGCTTTCTTT.